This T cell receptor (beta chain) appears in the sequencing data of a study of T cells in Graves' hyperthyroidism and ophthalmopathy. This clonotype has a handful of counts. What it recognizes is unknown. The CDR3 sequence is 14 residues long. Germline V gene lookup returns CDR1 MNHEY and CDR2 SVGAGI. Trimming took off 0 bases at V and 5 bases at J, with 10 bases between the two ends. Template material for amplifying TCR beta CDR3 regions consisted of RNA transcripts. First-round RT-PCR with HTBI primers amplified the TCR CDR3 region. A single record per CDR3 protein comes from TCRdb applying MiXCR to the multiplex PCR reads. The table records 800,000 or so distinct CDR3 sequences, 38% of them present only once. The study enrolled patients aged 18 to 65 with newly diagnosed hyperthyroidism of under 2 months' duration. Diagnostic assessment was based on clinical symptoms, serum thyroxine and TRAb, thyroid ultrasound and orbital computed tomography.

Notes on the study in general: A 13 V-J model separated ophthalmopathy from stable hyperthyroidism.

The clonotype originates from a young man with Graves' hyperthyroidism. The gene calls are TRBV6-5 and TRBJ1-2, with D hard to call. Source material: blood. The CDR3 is CASSYSLAGYGYTF. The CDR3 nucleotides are TGTGCCAGCAGTTACTCTCTAGCTGGATATGGCTACACCTTC.